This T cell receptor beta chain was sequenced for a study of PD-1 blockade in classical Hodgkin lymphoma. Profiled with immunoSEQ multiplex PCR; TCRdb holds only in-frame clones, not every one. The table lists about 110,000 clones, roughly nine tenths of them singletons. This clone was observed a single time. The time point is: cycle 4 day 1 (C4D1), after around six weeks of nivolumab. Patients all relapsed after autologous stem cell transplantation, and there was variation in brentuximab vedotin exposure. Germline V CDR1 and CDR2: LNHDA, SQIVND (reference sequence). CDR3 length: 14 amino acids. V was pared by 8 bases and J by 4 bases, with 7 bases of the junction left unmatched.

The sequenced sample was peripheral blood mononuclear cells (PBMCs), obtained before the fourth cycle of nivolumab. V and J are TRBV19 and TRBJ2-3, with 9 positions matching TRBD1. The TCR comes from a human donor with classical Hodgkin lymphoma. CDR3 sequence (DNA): TGTGCCAGTGTACAGGGGGCGGGGGCAGATACGCAGTATTTT. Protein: CASVQGAGADTQYF.